The T cell receptor (beta chain) described here comes from a study of patients and donors after allogeneic stem cell transplantation. TCRdb re-derived calls from the RT-PCR reads in MiXCR, one entry per CDR3 protein. The table includes roughly 250,000 distinct CDR3 sequences, roughly 15% detected once. This clonotype was counted a few times. The source of this sequence is a human donor who was either an allogeneic HSCT recipient or a stem cell or donor lymphocyte infusion donor (not recorded which). It is not recorded whose cells these are; they may come from a transplant donor. The sample was blood, either unsorted or a sorted T cell fraction (not recorded which).

The chain's CDR3 is CSAAHSSGGAPGEQFF. CDR3 in DNA: TGCAGTGCCGCACATTCTAGCGGGGGGGCGCCTGGTGAGCAGTTCTTC. The chain couples TRBV20-1 to TRBJ2-1; TRBD2 agrees at 12 bases. This CDR3 comprises 16 residues. Germline CDR1 reads DFQATT; CDR2 reads SNEGSKA (reference sequence). V lost 6 bases and J lost 9; bases outside the gene matches: 15.